The present TCR beta chain was sequenced within a study of memory CD4+ T cells and cytomegalovirus serostatus. In germline, CDR1 is GTSNPN, CDR2 SVGIG (reference sequence). The CDR3 consists of 12 residues. V was cut by 0 bases and J by 6 bases, with 9 bases left in between. Data came from immunoSEQ multiplex PCR; TCRdb stores just in-frame clones and leaves some out. This table has about 56,000 clones, 82% appearing once. The sort gate was single viable CD3+CD4+CD8-CD45RO+ cells for memory CD4+ T cells. CD4+ T cells were isolated by positive magnetic selection. Overall study results and limits: Of around 160 reported CMV TCRbeta sequences, 65 to 85 were found in memory CD4+ repertoires.

About this clone itself: No antigen is known for it.

The rearrangement joins TRBV30 to TRBJ2-7; TRBD2 might be the D (5 bases). The sequence was obtained from an adult in good health and CMV-seronegative. Material for sequencing was memory CD4+ T cells from blood. The CDR3 region has the DNA TGTGCCTGGAGTGTGATAAGCGGCGAGCAGTACTTC. Translation gives CAWSVISGEQYF.